The rows below give T cell receptor delta chains drawn from one sample of a study of gamma-delta chains in newborns, infants, children. TCRdb reran clone calling via CATT on the reads. The sample lists about 5,000 delta-chain clones; 3.3% were seen once. The sample consisted of blood. Receptors were obtained from a child who was a newborn, infant or young child, either healthy, febrile or measles-vaccinated (not recorded which). Both conserved end residues are part of each CDR3. The D gene is left open where the match is weak. Rows may omit the clone size; those that give it use once, few, many or a size class.

TRDJ3 | TRDD3 | few | TRDV2 | TGTGCCTGTGACACCCCCGGGCTGGGGGATCCTAGCTCCTGGGACACCCGACAGATGTTTTTC | CACDTPGLGDPSSWDTRQMFF
TRDJ3 | TRDD3 | few | TRDV2 | TGTGCCTGTGACACCGTGATGGGGGATACGCCGAGCTCCTGGGACACCCGACAGATGTTTTTC | CACDTVMGDTPSSWDTRQMFF
TRDJ3 | NA | medium-sized | TRDV2 | TGTGCCTGTGACACCCCCGGGGCCTGGGACACCCGACAGATGTTTTTC | CACDTPGAWDTRQMFF
TRDJ1 | NA | few | TRDV1 | TGTGCTCTTGGGGAACTAGGTCCTTCCTACCCTACTGGGGGATCCGGTAAACTCATCTTT | CALGELGPSYPTGGSGKLIF
TRDJ3 | TRDD3 | few | TRDV2 | TGTGCCTGTGACACCGCCTGGGGGACCGCCTCCTCCTGGGACACCCGACAGATGTTTTTC | CACDTAWGTASSWDTRQMFF
TRDJ2 | TRDD3 | few | TRDV2 | TGTGCCTGTGACCCTGTTACTGGGGGATACTCTTTGACAGCACAACTCTTCTTT | CACDPVTGGYSLTAQLFF
TRDJ1 | TRDD3 | few | TRAV29/DV5 | TGTGCAGCAAGCGCTGGGGGCCCCACCGATAAACTCATCTTT | CAASAGGPTDKLIF
TRDJ3 | TRDD3 | NA | TRDV1 | TGTGCTCTTGGGGAGTACTGGGGGATAGAGGGCTCCTGGGACACCCGACAGATGTTTTTC | CALGEYWGIEGSWDTRQMFF
TRDJ3 | TRDD3 | few | TRDV2 | TGTGCCTGTGACCCCGTACTGGGGGATAAAAAAAGCTCCTGGGACACCCGACAGATGTTTTTC | CACDPVLGDKKSSWDTRQMFF
TRDJ3 | TRDD3 | few | TRDV2 | TGTGCCTGTGATGAACTACTGGGGAGACGCGACACCCGACAGATGTTTTTC | CACDELLGRRDTRQMFF